The present TCR beta chain was sequenced within a study of CD8+ T cells in alopecia areata. Overall study: Tofacitinib was taken orally by treated patients, and the dose was 5 to 10 mg twice daily. Study-level findings and limits: Patients displayed less clarity in TCR sharing than mice, a finding possibly related to HLA. Normal scalp had lower clonality than lesional scalp, with alopecia totalis/universalis lesions showing this most strongly.

Reverse transcribed after extraction, RNA yielded cDNA as the sequencing template. Sequenced by immunoSEQ multiplex PCR; TCRdb stores in-frame clones only, minus some. The profile covers 160,000 or so clones, with 45% to 60% appearing a single time and just under 20% taken by the ten largest. Obtained from alopecia areata patients were lesional scalp punch biopsies along with peripheral blood. On this clone itself: Antigen unknown.

The germline gives CDR1 SGHVS, CDR2 FNYEAQ. The CDR3 is 15 amino acids. V lost 6 bases to trimming and J lost 3 bases, with 14 bases between them. The sequence came from a human donor with alopecia areata. The source was CD8+ T cells sorted from blood, collected at week 0. The rearrangement links TRBV7-6 to TRBJ2-2; a weak D match, TRBD2 (6 bases). This CDR3 reads CASRDPAGHTGELFF. CDR3 coding DNA: TGTGCCAGCAGGGACCCAGCGGGTCACACCGGGGAGCTGTTTTTT.